The present entry profiles one T cell receptor beta chain with its context. TCRdb's table, derived via immunoSEQ multiplex PCR, lists solely in-frame clones and lacks some. The profile shows roughly 2.4 million clones, 90% to 96% of them singletons. These data come from a study of shared clonotypes between healthy human individuals. What was sequenced was naive CD4+ T cells sorted from blood. Subset defined: CD45RA+ positively selected. The clonotype originates from a man aged 18 to 35 in good health.

The CDR3 spells CASSPAGTSNTGELFF. The CDR3 nucleotides read TGTGCCAGCAGCCCAGCCGGGACTAGCAACACCGGGGAGCTGTTTTTT. J is TRBJ2-2 and V is TRBV11-3; TRBD2 matches 9 bases. The CDR3 is 16 amino acids. Germline trimming cut 5 bases from V and 2 bases from J; bases unmatched to any gene: 6. Per the germline V gene, CDR1 is SGHNT and CDR2 is YENEEA.